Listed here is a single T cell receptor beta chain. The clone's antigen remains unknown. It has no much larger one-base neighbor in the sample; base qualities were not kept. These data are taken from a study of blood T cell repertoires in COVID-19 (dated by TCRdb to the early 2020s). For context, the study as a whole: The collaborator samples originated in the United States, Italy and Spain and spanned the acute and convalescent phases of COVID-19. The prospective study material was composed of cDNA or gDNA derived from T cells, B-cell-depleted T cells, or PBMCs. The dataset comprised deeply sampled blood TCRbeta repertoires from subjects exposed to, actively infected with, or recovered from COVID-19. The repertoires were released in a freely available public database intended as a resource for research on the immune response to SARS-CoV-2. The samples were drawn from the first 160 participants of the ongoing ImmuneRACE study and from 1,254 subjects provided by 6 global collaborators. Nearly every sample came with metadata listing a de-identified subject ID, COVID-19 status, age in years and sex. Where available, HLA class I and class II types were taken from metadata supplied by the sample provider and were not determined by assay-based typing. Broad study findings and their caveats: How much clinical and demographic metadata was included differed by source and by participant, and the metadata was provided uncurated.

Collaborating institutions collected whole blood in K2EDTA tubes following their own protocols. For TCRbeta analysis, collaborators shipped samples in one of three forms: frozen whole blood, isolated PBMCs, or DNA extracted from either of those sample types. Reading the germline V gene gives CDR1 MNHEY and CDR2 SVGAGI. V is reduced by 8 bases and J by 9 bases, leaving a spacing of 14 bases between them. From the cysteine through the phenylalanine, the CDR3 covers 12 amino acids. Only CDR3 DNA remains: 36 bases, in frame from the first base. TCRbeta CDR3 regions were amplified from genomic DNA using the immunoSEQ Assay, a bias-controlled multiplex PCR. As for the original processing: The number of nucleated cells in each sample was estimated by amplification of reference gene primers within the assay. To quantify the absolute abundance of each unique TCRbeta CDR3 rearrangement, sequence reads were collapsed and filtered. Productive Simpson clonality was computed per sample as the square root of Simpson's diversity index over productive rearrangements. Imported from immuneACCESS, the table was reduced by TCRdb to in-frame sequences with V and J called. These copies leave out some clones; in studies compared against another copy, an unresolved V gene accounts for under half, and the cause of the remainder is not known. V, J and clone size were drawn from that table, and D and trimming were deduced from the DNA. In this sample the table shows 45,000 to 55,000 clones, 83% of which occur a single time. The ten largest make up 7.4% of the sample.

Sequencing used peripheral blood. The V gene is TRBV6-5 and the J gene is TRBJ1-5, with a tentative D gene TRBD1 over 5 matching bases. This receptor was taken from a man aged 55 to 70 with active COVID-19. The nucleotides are TGTGCCAGCCGGACACCTTTGGGGCCCCAGCATTTT. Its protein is CASRTPLGPQHF.